This T cell receptor (beta chain) was recorded in a study of technical replicates of blood from a handful of donors. This CDR3 contains 17 residues. V was cut by 4 bases and J by 0 bases, with 16 bases left in between. Germline V gene lookup returns CDR1 MDHEN and CDR2 SYDVKM. Data came from immunoSEQ multiplex PCR; TCRdb stores just in-frame clones and leaves some out. The repertoire has about 95,000 clones, around 95% of them found once; the top ten carry around 0.3%. The chain employs TRBV28 and TRBJ2-1; perhaps TRBD1 as D (6 bases). Sequenced: T cells isolated from PBMCs. This TCR was recovered from a human donor in good health. CDR3 loop: CASSSTGLTSSYNEQFF. The CDR3 bases are TGTGCCAGCAGTTCAACAGGGCTAACGAGCTCCTACAATGAGCAGTTCTTC.